This TCR beta chain was sequenced during a study of graft-versus-host responses after intestinal transplantation. Concerning this clone itself: Its antigen is unknown.

The assay was immunoSEQ multiplex PCR, and TCRdb's table has in-frame clones only and misses some. The data hold roughly 69,000 clones, with 90% to 95% observed a single time. The material was unstimulated CD8+ T cells sorted from spleen or lymph node cells, obtained before transplant. The clonotype originates from a human donor who was the organ donor for an intestinal transplant.

This chain's CDR3 is CASHSRPAGTQYF. CDR3 coding DNA: TGCGCCAGCCACTCACGACCAGCGGGGACGCAGTATTTT. J is TRBJ2-3 and V is TRBV5-1; TRBD2 aligns across 7 bases. The junction had 11 bases not matched to a gene; V was cut back by 7 bases and J by 9 bases. Germline V lookup: CDR1 SGHRS, CDR2 YFSETQ. The CDR3 length is 13 residues.